This T cell receptor (beta chain) is from a study of blood T cell repertoires in COVID-19 (dated by TCRdb to about 2020). Study-wide context: Samples from collaborators originated in the United States, Italy and Spain and spanned both the acute and convalescent phases of COVID-19. The prospective study material was composed of cDNA or gDNA derived from T cells, B-cell-depleted T cells, or PBMCs. Nearly every sample came with metadata listing a de-identified subject ID, COVID-19 status, age in years and sex. The repertoires were made available in a free public database intended to serve as a resource for research on the immune response to SARS-CoV-2. The samples were drawn from two sources: the first 160 participants of the ongoing ImmuneRACE study, and fewer than 1,500 subjects contributed by 6 global collaborators. Subjects who had been exposed to COVID-19, were actively infected with it, or had recovered from it provided the deeply sampled blood TCRbeta repertoires that made up the dataset. HLA class I and class II types, where available, came from metadata supplied by the sample provider rather than from assay-based typing. Here is what the overall study found, with its caveats: Clinical and demographic metadata were provided uncurated, with the amount varying by source and participant.

TCRbeta CDR3 regions were amplified from genomic DNA using the immunoSEQ Assay, a bias-controlled multiplex PCR. On the authors' methods: Within the assay, amplification of reference gene primers was used to estimate how many nucleated cells each sample contained. To quantify the absolute abundance of each unique TCRbeta CDR3 rearrangement, sequence reads were collapsed and filtered. Productive Simpson clonality was computed per sample as the square root of Simpson's diversity index over productive rearrangements. The table comes from immuneACCESS by way of TCRdb, which keeps in-frame sequences with V and J called. Part of the clones is missing from these tables; in studies checked, under half for an unresolved V gene and the rest for unknown reasons. The V and J calls and clone size are taken from that table; D and trimming were inferred from the DNA. Recorded for this sample are 130,000 or so clones; 82% of them occurred a single time. The top ten constitute around 10% of the sample.

Points on this clone: Which antigen it targets is not known. There are no base qualities to consult, and no much larger clone falls within one base.

CDR1 is given as SGHKS and CDR2 as YYEKEE, both from the germline V gene (reference sequence). Trimming costs V 3 bases and J 4 bases, and their ends lie 10 bases apart. From the cysteine through the phenylalanine, the CDR3 covers 14 amino acids. Only CDR3 DNA is held: 42 bases, read in frame from base 1. Whole blood was collected in K2EDTA tubes by collaborating institutions according to the institutions' own protocols. For TCRbeta analysis, collaborator samples were shipped as frozen whole blood, as isolated PBMCs, or as DNA extracted from either sample type. The sequence was obtained from a human donor in a cohort sampled during active COVID-19. Material: peripheral blood. The rearranged segments are TRBV5-5 and TRBJ2-2; the D segment could be TRBD1, given 6 matching bases. The CDR3 reads CASSSLGGTGELFF. The sequenced DNA is TGTGCCAGCAGCTCATTAGGGGGCACCGGGGAGCTGTTTTTT.